A single sample gave rise to the 17 T cell receptor beta chains below, sequenced in a study of T cell changes during pregnancy in multiple sclerosis. The method was immunoSEQ multiplex PCR; TCRdb's version includes in-frame clones alone and lacks a portion of them. Here the sample spans over 45,000 clones, more than 90% being singletons. The specimen was CD8+ T cells from peripheral blood mononuclear cells, collected after pregnancy. Receptors originate from a female donor with multiple sclerosis, enrolled in a pregnancy study.

The V call is TRBV13, the J call TRBJ2-1; perhaps TRBD2 as D (6 bases). This CDR3 is 13 amino acids long. Trimming removed 5 bases from V and 9 bases from J, with 14 bases in between. CDR1 and CDR2 from the germline V gene are PRHDT and FYEKMQ (reference sequence). CDR3 in amino acids: CASSPRLESEQFF. CDR3 in DNA: TGTGCCAGCAGCCCCCGACTAGAATCTGAGCAGTTCTTC.

DNA for the CDR3: TGTGCCAGCAGTTACTCGCTAGTAGCCTACAATGAGCAGTTCTTC. This sequence encodes CASSYSLVAYNEQFF. V gene TRBV6-5 combines with J gene TRBJ2-1; D not resolved. This CDR3 is 15 amino acids long. CDR1 and CDR2 from the germline V gene are MNHEY and SVGAGI. Trimming removed 0 bases at V and 2 bases at J, with 8 bases between.

The chain has TRBV6-1 and TRBJ2-2; 10 bases agree with TRBD1. This CDR3 is 14 amino acids long. Germline-derived CDR1 and CDR2 are MNHNS and SASEGT. V lost 6 bases to trimming and J lost 9 bases; unmatched junction nucleotides: 7. The CDR3 loop reads CASSPGQGHRELFF. The CDR3 DNA follows: TGTGCCAGCAGCCCGGGACAGGGGCACCGGGAGCTGTTTTTT.

The chain uses TRBV18 and TRBJ2-3; possibly TRBD2 for D (5 bases). This CDR3 contains 14 residues. Germline V gives CDR1 KGHSH, CDR2 LQKENI. Deletions cut 5 bases from V and 2 bases from J, with 11 bases between. The CDR3 loop reads CASSDGLITDTQYF. Here the CDR3 DNA reads TGTGCCAGCTCAGACGGACTGATCACAGATACGCAGTATTTT.

The chain combines TRBV10-2 with TRBJ2-1; unclear D gene. V lost 1 base, J lost 4 bases, and 20 bases lay in between. The CDR3 consists of 18 residues. From germline, CDR1 is WSHSY and CDR2 SAAADI. In DNA form, the CDR3 reads TGCGCCAGCAGTGAGTTCCCGTTCGGTGCGGTGGAATACAATGAGCAGTTCTTC. Residues: CASSEFPFGAVEYNEQFF.

The rearrangement uses TRBV5-4 and TRBJ2-2; 11 bases are a match to TRBD2. This CDR3 spans 19 amino acids. Per germline, CDR1 SGHNT and CDR2 YYREEE (reference sequence). Trimming cost V 4 bases and J 1 base; bases outside gene matches: 12. The CDR3 protein is CASSPSGLAGLMNTGELFF. The CDR3 DNA reads TGTGCCAGCAGCCCCTCCGGACTAGCGGGCCTCATGAACACCGGGGAGCTGTTTTTT.

The J gene is TRBJ2-7, the V gene TRBV5-4; 15 bases are a match to TRBD2. Germline values: CDR1 SGHNT, CDR2 YYREEE (reference sequence). V dropped 0 bases and J dropped 6; count of bases not matched to a gene: 1. The CDR3 runs to 15 residues. The CDR3: CASSLAGLAGGEQYF. CDR3 nucleotide sequence: TGTGCCAGCAGCTTGGCGGGACTAGCGGGAGGCGAGCAGTACTTC.

The gene calls are TRBV5-8 and TRBJ1-5; D may be TRBD1 (5 bases). Germline V gives CDR1 SGHTS, CDR2 YDEGEE. CDR3 length: 16 residues. V was clipped by 1 base and J by 3 bases, with 14 bases between them. The CDR3 spells CASSLLRVWFNQPQHF. The DNA for the CDR3 is TGTGCCAGCAGCTTGCTCAGGGTTTGGTTCAATCAGCCCCAGCATTTT.

This sequence joins TRBV7-9 and TRBJ2-7; 7 bases map to TRBD1. This CDR3 has 14 residues. The V gene's germline CDR1 is SEHNR and CDR2 FQNEAQ (reference sequence). Losses at the gene ends were 6 bases for V and 4 bases for J; bases not matched to a gene: 9. CDR3 in amino acids: CASSNNRGGYEQYF. The CDR3 DNA reads TGTGCCAGCAGTAATAACAGGGGTGGGTACGAGCAGTACTTC.

The chain carries TRBV19 and TRBJ2-7; D might be TRBD2 (6 bases). The CDR3 runs to 13 residues. CDR1 and CDR2 from the germline V gene are LNHDA and SQIVND (reference sequence). V dropped 5 bases and J dropped 4 bases, with 12 bases sitting between them. CDR3 sequence: CASSGTGGYEQYF. CDR3 nucleotides: TGTGCCAGTAGTGGGACCGGGGGTTACGAGCAGTACTTC.

This chain links TRBV5-4 with TRBJ2-3; TRBD2 matches at 16 bases. Trimming removed 7 bases from V and 5 bases from J; junction bases left unmatched: 13. Per germline, CDR1 SGHNT and CDR2 YYREEE (reference sequence). This CDR3 spans 18 amino acids. CDR3 coding DNA: TGTGCCAGCGGGGACCCGGGACTAGCGGGGGGGTCAAAAGATACGCAGTATTTT. Its protein product is CASGDPGLAGGSKDTQYF.

The genes are TRBV7-8 and TRBJ1-1; TRBD1 agrees at 7 bases. V trimming: 6 bases; J trimming: 2 bases; junction bases outside the gene matches: 6. This CDR3 has 14 residues. Germline lookup yields CDR1 SGHVS and CDR2 FQNEAQ. The DNA for the CDR3 is TGTGCCAGCAGAGGGGGACAGACAAACACTGAAGCTTTCTTT. Amino acid sequence: CASRGGQTNTEAFF.

This sequence joins TRBV29-1 and TRBJ2-2; 9 bases are a match to TRBD1. Trimming removed 1 base from V and 6 bases from J; junction bases left unmatched: 18. This CDR3 comprises 19 residues. Germline CDR1 is SQVTM and CDR2 is ANQGSEA. The CDR3 loop reads CSVEGVLGPQGASAGELFF. The CDR3 DNA reads TGCAGCGTTGAAGGGGTGCTTGGGCCACAGGGGGCGTCGGCCGGGGAGCTGTTTTTT.

The chain is built from TRBV29-1 and TRBJ2-3; possible D gene TRBD2, 6 bases. Deletions cut 5 bases from V and 2 bases from J, with 17 bases between. The CDR3 has 15 residues. Germline V gives CDR1 SQVTM, CDR2 ANQGSEA. The CDR3 nucleotides read TGCAGCGTTTCTAGTTTGGAGGGGACCACAGATACGCAGTATTTT. It encodes CSVSSLEGTTDTQYF.

This chain connects TRBV18 to TRBJ2-7, with 13 positions matching TRBD2. The J segment lost 5 bases and the V segment lost 0 bases, leaving 1 base of the junction unmatched. This CDR3 has 15 amino acids. Germline V gives CDR1 KGHSH, CDR2 LQKENI. The CDR3, as DNA: TGTGCCAGCTCACCACCGGGACTAGCGGGACACGAGCAGTACTTC. It yields the protein CASSPPGLAGHEQYF.

The chain has TRBV4-1 and TRBJ2-7; 9 bases are shared with TRBD1. The CDR3 has 15 residues. The V gene end was trimmed by 4 bases and the J gene end by 0 bases; junction bases not matched to a gene: 4. CDR1 MGHRA and CDR2 YSYEKL come from the germline V gene. CDR3 loop: CASSPGQGNSYEQYF. CDR3 DNA: TGCGCCAGCAGCCCCGGACAGGGGAACTCCTACGAGCAGTACTTC.

This chain links TRBV28 with TRBJ2-3; 7 bases match TRBD2. The CDR3 totals 15 residues. Germline loops: CDR1 MDHEN, CDR2 SYDVKM. Losses at the gene ends were 2 bases for V and 3 bases for J; bases not matched to a gene: 5. The CDR3 sequence: CASSLALGGTDTQYF. The CDR3, as DNA: TGTGCCAGCAGTTTAGCGTTGGGAGGGACAGATACGCAGTATTTT.